The 8 T cell receptor beta chains presented below share a single source sample, sequenced in a study of blood T cell repertoires in COVID-19. Here immunoSEQ multiplex PCR was the method, and the copy in TCRdb shows in-frame clones only, minus some. The sample consists of roughly 59,000 clones, around 82% of them appearing once. The sequencing sample was made of peripheral blood. These receptors all stem from a human donor in a cohort sampled during active COVID-19.

The V call is TRBV4-2, the J call TRBJ1-5, with TRBD1 matching over 8 bases. V shed 0 bases, J shed 1 base, and the junction held 14 bases outside the gene matches. Per the germline V gene, CDR1 is LGHNA and CDR2 is YNFKEQ. The CDR3 consists of 20 residues. CDR3 loop: CASSQEGPGGVAGSNQPQHF. DNA for the CDR3: TGTGCCAGCAGCCAAGAAGGGCCAGGGGGCGTCGCGGGGAGCAATCAGCCCCAGCATTTT.

This sequence joins TRBV19 and TRBJ2-3; D is possibly TRBD2 (6 bases). The CDR3 has 12 amino acids. Germline V gene sequence: CDR1 LNHDA, CDR2 SQIVND (reference sequence). Trimming left V 7 bases short and J 5 bases short, with 10 bases between. The CDR3 spells CASTLGGDTQYF. As DNA, the CDR3 is TGTGCCAGTACCCTCGGGGGAGATACGCAGTATTTT.

The chain has TRBV9 and TRBJ1-2; D possibly corresponds to TRBD1 (6 bases). Trimming took off 5 bases at V and 8 bases at J, with 19 bases between the two ends. The CDR3 consists of 14 residues. CDR1 and CDR2 (germline): SGDLS, YYNGEE. CDR3 region: CASSPTGIPFGYTF. CDR3 sequence (DNA): TGTGCCAGCAGTCCTACAGGGATACCCTTCGGCTACACCTTC.

The chain carries TRBV6-4 and TRBJ2-2; 8 bases align to TRBD2. The germline gives CDR1 MRHNA, CDR2 SNTAGT. The CDR3 is 15 residues long. V trimming: 6 bases; J trimming: 4 bases; junction bases outside the gene matches: 7. The CDR3 is CASSRAGAGTGELFF. CDR3 DNA: TGTGCCAGCAGCCGAGCGGGAGCGGGCACCGGGGAGCTGTTTTTT.

This CDR3 reads CAIGLAGGYEQYF. In nucleotides, the CDR3 is TGTGCCATCGGTCTCGCGGGGGGGTACGAGCAGTACTTC. This rearrangement joins TRBV10-3 to TRBJ2-7; 9 positions agree with TRBD2. CDR1 and CDR2 from the germline V gene are ENHRY and SYGVKD. This CDR3 is 13 amino acids long. V lost 8 bases and J lost 4; bases outside the gene matches: 6.

This chain connects TRBV5-5 to TRBJ2-3; the D gene is possibly TRBD2 (6 bases). The CDR3 loop spans 16 amino acids. Trimming took off 0 bases at V and 1 base at J, with 12 bases between the two ends. Germline V gives CDR1 SGHKS, CDR2 YYEKEE (reference sequence). Written as DNA, the CDR3 is TGTGCCAGCAGCTTGGCGGGGGTTCCGGGCACAGATACGCAGTATTTT. Translated: CASSLAGVPGTDTQYF.

This chain uses TRBV12-3 or TRBV12-4 with TRBJ1-1; maybe TRBD1 (5 bases). CDR3 length: 11 amino acids. Trimming pared 6 bases from V and 7 bases from J, leaving 9 bases between. In nucleotides, the CDR3 is TGTGCCAGCAGGGGGGGATATGAAGCTTTCTTT. Amino acid sequence: CASRGGYEAFF.

The chain is built from TRBV24-1 and TRBJ2-1; 7 nucleotides agree with TRBD1. The junction had 4 bases not matched to a gene; V was cut back by 11 bases and J by 7 bases. The CDR3 consists of 11 residues. CDR1 is KGHDR, CDR2 SFDVKD, per germline. The chain's CDR3 is CAISQGNEQFF. The CDR3 DNA reads as TGTGCCATATCACAGGGGAATGAGCAGTTCTTC.